This T cell receptor (beta chain) was sequenced in a study of spatial heterogeneity in lung cancer. Overall study: In raw reads, more than 9.5 appearances on average were recorded for each unique TCR and UMI combination.

V lost 5 bases to trimming and J lost 4 bases; unmatched junction nucleotides: 2. There are 13 residues in the CDR3. Within the sample, this clonotype is medium-sized. Indicated time point: sample taken at primary tumor resection. Whole RNA from tumor, nontumor lung or frozen PBMC was sequenced unsorted. MiXCR was run by TCRdb on the 5' RACE reads, yielding one entry per CDR3 protein. Counted here are approximately 24,000 distinct CDR3 sequences, 4% to 6% occurring once; the ten biggest clones make up 4% to 6.5%. This TCR came from a male donor with early-stage non-small cell lung cancer. The sample in question was PBMCs, obtained at surgery. The rearrangement joins TRBV12-3 or TRBV12-4 to TRBJ2-1, with 7 bases lining up with TRBD1. CDR3 nucleotides: TGTGCCAGCAGTCCGGGACAGTACAATGAGCAGTTCTTC. This sequence encodes CASSPGQYNEQFF.